This is a list of T cell receptor beta chains from one sample in a study of blood T cell repertoires in COVID-19. Sequencing was performed with immunoSEQ multiplex PCR; in TCRdb, only in-frame clones are kept and a portion is missing. The table records a few hundred thousand clones, less than 90% of them present only once. Sequenced material: peripheral blood. These receptors all stem from a woman in her seventies with COVID-19, enrolled during active disease. CDR3s leave out the opening cysteine and the closing phenylalanine or tryptophan. Some rows have no size entry. The others give once, few or many, or a class for an expanded clone.

v_call	clone_size	j_call	cdr3_aa
TRBV18	.	TRBJ2-1	ASQGRSGEGYNEQF
TRBV5-1	.	TRBJ1-1	ASSSPLREAF
TRBV24-1	.	TRBJ2-2	ATGQGNTGELF
TRBV6-5	.	TRBJ2-5	ASTTTGGLETQY
TRBV28	.	TRBJ1-5	ASSLGVGPYYQPQH
TRBV4-3	.	TRBJ1-2	ASSPGTGSGYT
TRBV7-2	.	TRBJ2-7	ASSPRTGGNEQY
TRBV12-5	once	TRBJ1-1	ASGLDRAGDQAF
TRBV2	few	TRBJ1-5	ASKHRTGEDQPQH
TRBV5-1	.	TRBJ2-1	ASSLSDRQGQF
TRBV18	.	TRBJ1-2	ASSPAAGGIYGYT
TRBV6-2/TRBV6-3	once	TRBJ1-1	ASSQHEGDTEAF
TRBV24-1	few	TRBJ2-2	ATSDPGQENTGELF
TRBV7-9	few	TRBJ2-2	ASSSTGLGGELF
TRBV5-6	.	TRBJ2-7	ASRSRGWVTEQY
TRBV7-8	.	TRBJ1-5	ASSPPLQPQH
TRBV4-3	.	TRBJ1-2	ASSPSGGNYGYT
TRBV21-1	.	TRBJ2-7	ASLPRGEQY
TRBV10-2	.	TRBJ1-2	ASSEGGYYGYT
TRBV5-8	.	TRBJ2-1	ASSLEGIDEQF
TRBV5-4	.	TRBJ2-1	ASSWASGGANEQF
TRBV18	.	TRBJ2-7	ASSLGQGTYEQY
TRBV30	few	TRBJ1-5	AWSPTGEGNQPQH
TRBV30	.	TRBJ1-3	AWRGMNSGNTIY
TRBV9	.	TRBJ1-3	ASSPKPGGVPGTIY
TRBV2	once	TRBJ1-4	ASSPEPVATNEKLF
TRBV28	.	TRBJ1-5	ASSPLQERPQH
TRBV5-8	.	TRBJ1-4	ASSFDRGNEKLF
TRBV2	.	TRBJ1-1	ASSVSGGAVTEAF
TRBV5-1	.	TRBJ1-4	ASSAAGLPNEKLF